A single sample is the source of the 27 T cell receptor beta chains below, sequenced in a study of cytomegalovirus exposure and HLA in healthy donors. Both 60 Vbeta primers and 13 Jbeta primers went into the PCR. The assay was immunoSEQ multiplex PCR, and TCRdb's table has in-frame clones only and misses some. The sample shows 130,000 or so clones, around 77% of them seen only once. The material sequenced was PBMCs. These receptor sequences come from a man over 45 in good health and CMV-seronegative.

The chain recombines TRBV7-8 with TRBJ1-1, with D maybe TRBD1 (5 bases). The CDR3 runs 15 residues. V was trimmed by 2 bases and J by 4 bases, leaving 14 bases between them. Per the germline V gene, CDR1 is SGHVS and CDR2 is FQNEAQ. The CDR3 sequence is CASSLYRQTPTEAFF. CDR3 nucleotides: TGTGCCAGCAGCTTATATCGACAGACGCCCACTGAAGCTTTCTTT. The variable domain in full, with the rest retrieved from reference TRBV7-8 and TRBJ1-1, is GAGVSQSPRYKVAKRGQDVALRCDPISGHVSLFWYQQALGQGPEFLTYFQNEAQLDKSGLPSDRFFAERPEGSVSTLKIQRTQQEDSAVYLCASSLYRQTPTEAFFGQGTRLTVV.

V gene TRBV19 combines with J gene TRBJ1-5; D perhaps matches TRBD1 (6 bases). V was pared by 4 bases and J by 9 bases, with 22 bases between. Looked up from germline, CDR1 is LNHDA and CDR2 is SQIVND (reference sequence). The CDR3 consists of 16 residues. CDR3 nucleotide sequence: TGTGCCAGTAGTAAGCCCCCTAGACAGGCCTTGAGGCCCCAGCATTTT. It translates to CASSKPPRQALRPQHF.

V is TRBV7-9 and J is TRBJ2-1; 8 bases line up with TRBD1. This CDR3 spans 15 amino acids. CDR1 is SEHNR, CDR2 FQNEAQ, per germline (reference sequence). With V trimmed by 5 bases and J by 3 bases, 6 bases remained unmatched. CDR3 nucleotide sequence: TGTGCCAGCAGCCTAACACAGGGGGGCTACAATGAGCAGTTCTTC. Its translation: CASSLTQGGYNEQFF.

This clone was detected a few times. This chain connects TRBV4-1 to TRBJ2-2; D uncertain. Trimming shortened V by 4 bases and J by 2 bases, and 11 bases separated the two germline ends. The length of the CDR3 is 15 residues. CDR1 MGHRA and CDR2 YSYEKL come from the germline V gene. The CDR3 nucleotides are TGCGCCAGCAGCCTGAGTCCTCTCAACACCGGGGAGCTGTTTTTT. Protein product: CASSLSPLNTGELFF.

This rearrangement joins TRBV19 to TRBJ2-3; D is unclear. Germline lookup yields CDR1 LNHDA and CDR2 SQIVND (reference sequence). The CDR3 runs to 15 residues. The ends were cut back, 6 bases at V and 4 bases at J, with 17 bases in the middle. In DNA form, the CDR3 reads TGTGCCAGTAGCACCCGAACCCATGGGCCAGATACGCAGTATTTT. Amino acid sequence: CASSTRTHGPDTQYF.

The rearrangement joins TRBV7-2 to TRBJ2-1; 10 bases agree with TRBD2. The length of the CDR3 is 16 residues. The J segment lost 0 bases and the V segment lost 6 bases, leaving 5 bases of the junction unmatched. Germline V lookup: CDR1 SGHTA, CDR2 FQGNSA. Here the CDR3 reads CASRKASGSSYNEQFF. DNA for the CDR3: TGTGCCAGCAGAAAAGCTAGCGGGAGCTCCTACAATGAGCAGTTCTTC.

This clone is a singleton in its sample. The chain employs TRBV28 and TRBJ2-2; D possibly corresponds to TRBD1 (6 bases). The CDR3 totals 13 residues. The V end lost 8 bases, the J end lost 2 bases, and 9 bases lay between the germline ends. The germline CDR1 and CDR2 sequences are MDHEN and SYDVKM. CDR3 sequence reads: CASGQSNTGELFF. The CDR3 region has the DNA TGTGCCAGCGGACAGAGTAACACCGGGGAGCTGTTTTTT.

V is TRBV2 and J is TRBJ2-5; 15 bases agree with TRBD2. The length of the CDR3 is 16 residues. Germline V CDR1 and CDR2: SNHLY, FYNNEI. Trimming at V came to 6 bases and at J to 2 bases, leaving 4 bases not matched to a gene. The chain's CDR3 is CASSPGTSGRQETQYF. CDR3 nucleotide sequence: TGTGCCAGCAGCCCCGGGACTAGCGGGAGGCAAGAGACCCAGTACTTC.

This chain uses TRBV18 with TRBJ2-7, with 7 bases identical to TRBD1. Unmatched junction bases numbered 6, after V lost 2 bases and J lost 5 bases. Looked up from germline, CDR1 is KGHSH and CDR2 is LQKENI. This CDR3 spans 14 amino acids. The CDR3 here is CASSPVDRAHEQYF. For the CDR3, the DNA is TGTGCCAGCTCACCAGTCGACAGGGCGCACGAGCAGTACTTC.

The chain has TRBV28 and TRBJ1-2; 10 bases map to TRBD1. Trimming took 1 base from V and 3 from J; bases not matched to a gene: 2. The CDR3 sequence is 15 residues long. Germline CDR1 MDHEN, CDR2 SYDVKM. In DNA form, the CDR3 reads TGTGCCAGCAGTTTATTCGGGACAGGGGACTATGGCTACACCTTC. It codes for CASSLFGTGDYGYTF.

This clone appeared a single time. The junction differs from germline at one of its ends, possibly a read error. J is TRBJ2-3 and V is TRBV5-1; D is undetermined. The CDR3 is 15 residues long. Per germline, CDR1 SGHRS and CDR2 YFSETQ. Written as DNA, the CDR3 is TGCGCCAGCAGTTTGGGTACCACTAGCACAGATACGCAGTATTTT. It codes for CASSLGTTSTDTQYF.

This clone showed up just once. V usage is TRBV5-1 and J usage is TRBJ2-3; TRBD2 matches 10 bases. The germline V gene has CDR1 SGHRS and CDR2 YFSETQ. This CDR3 spans 16 amino acids. Trimming took 1 base from V and 4 from J; bases not matched to a gene: 6. CDR3 in amino acids: CASSLRASGSSDTQYF. The CDR3 region has the DNA TGCGCCAGCAGCTTGAGGGCTAGCGGGAGTTCAGATACGCAGTATTTT.

The chain has TRBV2 and TRBJ1-4, with D perhaps matching TRBD1 (5 bases). Germline-derived CDR1 and CDR2 are SNHLY and FYNNEI. The CDR3 contains 13 residues. V lost 6 bases, J lost 4 bases, and 9 bases lay in between. CDR3: CASRTDSNEKLFF. The CDR3 DNA sequence: TGTGCCAGCAGGACAGACAGTAATGAAAAACTGTTTTTT.

The chain links TRBV14 to TRBJ2-2, with a weak D call TRBD2 (5 bases). V was shortened by 5 bases and J by 7 bases, with 11 bases between the two germline ends. CDR1 and CDR2 from the germline V gene are SGHDN and FVKESK. This CDR3 has 13 residues. As DNA, the CDR3 is TGTGCCAGCAGCACACTAGTGCTCGGGGAGCTGTTTTTT. It encodes CASSTLVLGELFF.

The chain links TRBV5-4 to TRBJ1-1, with D perhaps matching TRBD1 (6 bases). Deletions cut 5 bases from V and 0 bases from J, with 14 bases between. The germline CDR1 and CDR2 sequences are SGHNT and YYREEE (reference sequence). CDR3 length: 15 residues. The CDR3 loop reads CASSRGGGVNTEAFF. CDR3 bases: TGTGCCAGCAGTAGAGGAGGGGGGGTGAACACTGAAGCTTTCTTT.

The CDR3 nucleotides are TGCGCCAGCAGCATGGGACTAGCGGGAGTAGGCACCGGGGAGCTGTTTTTT. This sequence encodes CASSMGLAGVGTGELFF. This rearrangement joins TRBV5-1 to TRBJ2-2; TRBD2 aligns across 14 bases. Germline V CDR1 and CDR2: SGHRS, YFSETQ. This CDR3 contains 17 residues. Trimming removed 4 bases from V and 4 bases from J; junction bases left unmatched: 6.

The genes are TRBV19 and TRBJ2-7; no reliable D call. V shed 3 bases and J shed 0 bases, with 9 bases lying between them. This CDR3 is 14 amino acids long. Germline V gene lookup returns CDR1 LNHDA and CDR2 SQIVND (reference sequence). In DNA form, the CDR3 reads TGTGCCAGTAGTATTCAGGAATCCTCCTACGAGCAGTACTTC. Its protein is CASSIQESSYEQYF. The full variable domain, rest sourced from reference TRBV19 and TRBJ2-7, is DGGITQSPKYLFRKEGQNVTLSCEQNLNHDAMYWYRQDPGQGLRLIYYSQIVNDFQKGDIAEGYSVSREKKESFPLTVTSAQKNPTAFYLCASSIQESSYEQYFGPGTRLTVT.

The chain links TRBV4-1 to TRBJ1-2; a possible D gene is TRBD1 (5 bases). The CDR3 contains 15 residues. The germline CDR1 and CDR2 sequences are MGHRA and YSYEKL. Between the trimmed V and J ends, which lost 0 bases and 7 bases, there was a span of 15 bases. CDR3 nucleotide sequence: TGCGCCAGCAGCCAAGAGTCAGGCCCAAGGGGTGGCTACACCTTC. Translated, it gives CASSQESGPRGGYTF.

This sequence joins TRBV5-4 and TRBJ2-3; 14 bases fit TRBD2. The V segment lost 4 bases and the J segment 4 bases; nucleotides outside the gene matches: 5. From germline, CDR1 is SGHNT and CDR2 YYREEE (reference sequence). The CDR3 loop spans 16 amino acids. The CDR3 nucleotides are TGTGCCAGCAGCGCCGGACTAGCGGGAGGACCAGATACGCAGTATTTT. Translated: CASSAGLAGGPDTQYF.

J is TRBJ2-5 and V is TRBV29-1, with TRBD1 matching 7 bases. The CDR3 length is 13 residues. Germline-derived CDR1 and CDR2 are SQVTM and ANQGSEA. V gave up 1 base and J gave up 3 bases; unmatched junction bases: 2. This CDR3 is CSVEADRKETQYF. The DNA for the CDR3 is TGCAGCGTTGAAGCGGACAGGAAAGAGACCCAGTACTTC. Filled out from reference TRBV29-1 and TRBJ2-5, the complete variable domain reads SAVISQKPSRDICQRGTSLTIQCQVDSQVTMMFWYRQQPGQSLTLIATANQGSEATYESGFVIDKFPISRPNLTFSTLTVSNMSPEDSSIYLCSVEADRKETQYFGPGTRLLVL.

The chain has TRBV10-2 and TRBJ2-3; 11 bases map to TRBD2. The CDR3 is made up of 16 amino acids. V dropped 4 bases and J dropped 2; count of bases not matched to a gene: 5. Germline loops: CDR1 WSHSY, CDR2 SAAADI. In DNA form, the CDR3 reads TGCGCCAGCAGTGCGGGACTAGCGGCAGTCACAGATACGCAGTATTTT. This encodes CASSAGLAAVTDTQYF.

This rearrangement joins TRBV7-9 to TRBJ2-5, with D perhaps TRBD1 (5 bases). The CDR3 totals 14 residues. Germline values: CDR1 SEHNR, CDR2 FQNEAQ (reference sequence). Trimming took 5 bases from V and 4 from J, leaving 14 bases between them. The CDR3 reads CASSSGWGRETQYF. The CDR3 bases are TGTGCCAGCAGCAGTGGGTGGGGCAGAGAGACCCAGTACTTC.

The chain couples TRBV9 to TRBJ2-3; no definite D call. The ends were cut back, 3 bases at V and 0 bases at J, with 11 bases in the middle. Germline V gene data show CDR1 as SGDLS and CDR2 as YYNGEE. This CDR3 is built from 15 residues. CDR3: CASSGQIASTDTQYF. CDR3 DNA sequence: TGTGCCAGCAGCGGGCAGATCGCTAGCACAGATACGCAGTATTTT.

This chain connects TRBV5-1 to TRBJ2-4; D is possibly TRBD2 (5 bases). Trimming cost V 3 bases and J 8 bases, with 18 bases left between them. The CDR3 loop spans 15 amino acids. The germline V gene has CDR1 SGHRS and CDR2 YFSETQ. Here the CDR3 reads CASSWSGISGDIQYF. DNA of the CDR3: TGCGCCAGCAGCTGGTCCGGGATCTCAGGAGACATTCAGTACTTC.

This clone occurred once. J is TRBJ2-3 and V is TRBV5-1; tentative D call: TRBD1 (6 bases). This CDR3 has 14 amino acids. Trimming removed 4 bases at V and 3 bases at J, with 12 bases between. Germline CDR1 SGHRS, CDR2 YFSETQ. The CDR3 region is CASSAGAVTDTQYF. In nucleotides, the CDR3 is TGCGCCAGCAGCGCAGGGGCTGTGACAGATACGCAGTATTTT.

The chain joins TRBV7-9 to TRBJ2-7, with D possibly matching TRBD2 (5 bases). V gave up 4 bases and J gave up 3 bases, with 13 bases separating them. Germline CDR1 SEHNR, CDR2 FQNEAQ (reference sequence). The CDR3 contains 14 residues. CDR3 sequence (DNA): TGTGCCAGCAGCTCACACGGAGGAGGCTACGAGCAGTACTTC. This encodes CASSSHGGGYEQYF.

This clone has just a few counts. The chain employs TRBV7-8 and TRBJ2-7; D is ambiguous. CDR3 length equals 14 residues. Per the germline V gene, CDR1 is SGHVS and CDR2 is FQNEAQ. The V gene lost 0 bases and the J gene lost 4 bases, with 10 bases spanning the gap. In nucleotides, the CDR3 is TGTGCCAGCAGCTTAGCACCTAGTCCATACGAGCAGTACTTC. Amino acid sequence: CASSLAPSPYEQYF.